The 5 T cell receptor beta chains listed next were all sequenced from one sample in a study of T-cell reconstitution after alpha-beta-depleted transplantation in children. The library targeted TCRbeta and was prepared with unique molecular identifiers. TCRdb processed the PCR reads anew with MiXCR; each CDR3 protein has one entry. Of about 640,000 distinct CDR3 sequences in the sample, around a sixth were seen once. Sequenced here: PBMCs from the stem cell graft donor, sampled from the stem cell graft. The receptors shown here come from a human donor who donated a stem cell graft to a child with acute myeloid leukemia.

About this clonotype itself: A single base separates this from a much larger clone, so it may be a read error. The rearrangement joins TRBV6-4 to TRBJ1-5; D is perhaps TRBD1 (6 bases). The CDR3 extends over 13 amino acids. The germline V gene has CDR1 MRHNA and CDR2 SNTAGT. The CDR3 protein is CACSVGGGQPQHF. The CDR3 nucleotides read TGTGCCTGCAGTGTAGGGGGAGGTCAGCCCCAGCATTTT.

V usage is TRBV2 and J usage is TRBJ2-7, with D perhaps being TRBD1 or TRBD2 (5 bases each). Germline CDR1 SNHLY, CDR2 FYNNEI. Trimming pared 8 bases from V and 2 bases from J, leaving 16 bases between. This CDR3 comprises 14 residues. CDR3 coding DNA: TGTGCCAGCGCCCCGGGACCGGCGGCCTACGAGCAGTACTTC. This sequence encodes CASAPGPAAYEQYF.

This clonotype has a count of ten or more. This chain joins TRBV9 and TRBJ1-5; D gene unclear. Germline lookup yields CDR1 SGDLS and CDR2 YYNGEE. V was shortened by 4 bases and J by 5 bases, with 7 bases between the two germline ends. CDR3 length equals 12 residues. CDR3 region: CASSSGDQPQHF. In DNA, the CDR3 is TGTGCCAGCAGCTCCGGAGATCAGCCCCAGCATTTT. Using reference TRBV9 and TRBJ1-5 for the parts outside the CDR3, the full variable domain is DSGVTQTPKHLITATGQRVTLRCSPRSGDLSVYWYQQSLDQGLQFLIQYYNGEERAKGNILERFSAQQFPDLHSELNLSSLELGDSALYFCASSSGDQPQHFGDGTRLSIL.

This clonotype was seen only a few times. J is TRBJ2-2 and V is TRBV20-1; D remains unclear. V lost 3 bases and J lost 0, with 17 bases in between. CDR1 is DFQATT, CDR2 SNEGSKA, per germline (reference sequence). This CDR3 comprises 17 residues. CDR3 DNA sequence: TGCAGTGCTAGGGGGTGGGCACGCTGGTCGAACACCGGGGAGCTGTTTTTT. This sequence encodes CSARGWARWSNTGELFF.

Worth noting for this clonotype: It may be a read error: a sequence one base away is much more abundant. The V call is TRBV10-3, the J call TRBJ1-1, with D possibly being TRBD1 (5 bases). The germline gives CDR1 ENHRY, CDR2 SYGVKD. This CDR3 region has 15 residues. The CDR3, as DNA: TGTGCCATCAGCGACCCGCAGGGACGGAACGCTGAAGCTTTCTTT. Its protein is CAISDPQGRNAEAFF.